A single sample is the source of the 3 T cell receptor beta chains below, sequenced in a study of blood T cells in healthy people across ages. A J-beta primer mix and a sample-barcoded 5' primer were used in a second PCR of roughly 6 to 12 cycles. TCRdb itself ran the 5' RACE reads through MiXCR, one entry per CDR3 protein. The data show over 1,500,000 distinct CDR3 sequences, about 39% seen once. Sequencing was done on a sample of blood. The receptors derive from a human donor in good health.

J is TRBJ2-2 and V is TRBV5-5; D is unresolved. CDR1 and CDR2 (germline): SGHKS, YYEKEE (reference sequence). CDR3 length equals 15 residues. V dropped 2 bases and J dropped 0 bases, with 8 bases sitting between them. CDR3: CASSLGATNTGELFF. DNA for the CDR3: TGTGCCAGCAGCTTAGGAGCGACGAACACCGGGGAGCTGTTTTTT.

Details on this clonotype: At one boundary the junction diverges from the germline segment, which might be a read error. The chain joins TRBV6-2 or TRBV6-3 to TRBJ2-7; D is unclear. There are 12 residues in the CDR3. From germline, CDR1 is MNHEY and CDR2 SVGEGT. DNA for the CDR3: TGTGCCAGCAGTTGCCTGGGCTACGAGCGGTACTTC. Translation gives CASSCLGYERYF.

Points on this clonotype: Mismatch with germline at one junction end may stem from a read error. The chain recombines TRBV5-4 with TRBJ1-2; 9 nucleotides align to TRBD1. Germline lookup yields CDR1 SGHNT and CDR2 YYREEE (reference sequence). The CDR3 is 14 residues long. The CDR3: CANSMGQGTYGYTF. CDR3 nucleotide sequence: TGTGCCAACAGCATGGGACAGGGTACCTATGGCTACACCTTC.